This TCR beta chain was sequenced during a study of OX40 agonist ivuxolimab in advanced cancers. Background on the study: The patients got ivuxolimab, which is an agonistic anti-OX40 (CD134) antibody.

Blood sampling took place at baseline, cycle 4 day 1, and cycle 7 day 1. Points on this clone: Its antigen is unidentified.

General study findings and limits: Researchers report that CD8+ T cells had, on average, more expanded clones than CD4+.

The assay was immunoSEQ multiplex PCR, and TCRdb's table has in-frame clones only and misses some. The data show about 53,000 clones, around 82% seen once. This TCR was recovered from an adult with an advanced solid tumor such as melanoma, head and neck, liver or kidney cancer. The specimen comprised CD4+ or CD8+ T cells sorted from blood, sampled in a trial of the OX40 agonist ivuxolimab.

CDR3 protein: CASSLGTAGGNEQYF. CDR3 nucleotide sequence: TGTGCCAGCAGCTTAGGAACAGCGGGAGGAAACGAGCAGTACTTC. This sequence joins TRBV7-2 and TRBJ2-7; TRBD2 aligns across 9 bases. This CDR3 region has 15 residues. V lost 1 base to trimming and J lost 5 bases; unmatched junction nucleotides: 6. Germline V gives CDR1 SGHTA, CDR2 FQGNSA.